This T cell receptor (beta chain) originates from a study of OX40 agonist ivuxolimab in advanced cancers. Looking at the study overall: Antecedent anti-PD-1, anti-PD-L1 or anti-CTLA-4 therapy was permissible, with roughly 40% having received some. Whole-study results and caveats: Antigen specificity of clonally expanded peripheral T cells was not established. Expanded clones were, on average, more numerous among CD8+ T cells than CD4+.

CDR3 length: 10 amino acids. Germline V gene lookup returns CDR1 SEHNR and CDR2 FQNEAQ (reference sequence). The ends were cut back, 8 bases at V and 5 bases at J, with 4 bases in the middle. Blood specimens came from baseline, cycle 4 day 1, and cycle 7 day 1. Some clones are missing from TCRdb's copy, which holds only in-frame ones; the method was immunoSEQ multiplex PCR. The sample has more than 50,000 clones, more than 85% seen once. For this clone: Its target is not known.

The V gene is TRBV7-9, the J gene TRBJ2-1; D is unclear. This clonotype originated in an adult with an advanced solid tumor such as melanoma, head and neck, liver or kidney cancer. Specimen: CD4+ or CD8+ T cells sorted from blood, collected in a trial of the OX40 agonist ivuxolimab. As DNA, the CDR3 is TGTGCCAGCGGAGACAATGAGCAGTTCTTC. Translation gives CASGDNEQFF. Filled out from reference TRBV7-9 and TRBJ2-1, the complete variable domain reads DTGVSQNPRHKITKRGQNVTFRCDPISEHNRLYWYRQTLGQGPEFLTYFQNEAQLEKSRLLSDRFSAERPKGSFSTLEIQRTEQGDSAMYLCASGDNEQFFGPGTRLTVL.